This T cell receptor (beta chain) was observed in a study of shared clonotypes between healthy human individuals. Assay: immunoSEQ multiplex PCR; the TCRdb copy retains only in-frame clones and omits some. The table has 2 million to 2.5 million clones, 85% to 95% seen once; the top ten hold about 0.41%. From germline, CDR1 is ENHRY and CDR2 SYGVKD. With V trimmed by 6 bases and J by 3 bases, 3 bases remained unmatched. This CDR3 contains 13 residues. Sequenced input: naive CD4+ T cells from PBMCs. The sample's subset: CD45RA+ positively selected. This receptor was obtained from a man aged 18-30 years in good health. Some clones in this sample may be carry-over from other donors' samples. The rearrangement uses TRBV10-3 and TRBJ1-1; 8 nucleotides match TRBD1. The CDR3 region has the DNA TGTGCCATCAGGGAGACAGGGGACACTGAAGCTTTCTTT. The encoded protein is CAIRETGDTEAFF.